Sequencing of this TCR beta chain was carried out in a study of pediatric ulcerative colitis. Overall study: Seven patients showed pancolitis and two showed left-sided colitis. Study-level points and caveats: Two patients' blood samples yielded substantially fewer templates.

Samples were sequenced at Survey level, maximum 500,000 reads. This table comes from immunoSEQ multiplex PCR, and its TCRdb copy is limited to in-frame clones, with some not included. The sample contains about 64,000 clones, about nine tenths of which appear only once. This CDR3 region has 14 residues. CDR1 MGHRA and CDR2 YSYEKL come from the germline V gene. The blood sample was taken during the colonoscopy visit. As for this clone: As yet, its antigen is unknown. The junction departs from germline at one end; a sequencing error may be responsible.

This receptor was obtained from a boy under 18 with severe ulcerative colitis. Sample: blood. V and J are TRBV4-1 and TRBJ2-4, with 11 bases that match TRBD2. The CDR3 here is CASSLSGTSGRIHF. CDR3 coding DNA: TGCGCCAGCAGCCTCTCAGGGACTAGCGGACGCATTCACTTC.